A single sample is the source of the 20 T cell receptor beta chains below, sequenced in a study of blood T cell repertoires in COVID-19. Assay used: immunoSEQ multiplex PCR; TCRdb lists only in-frame clones, some missing. Among about 350,000 clones, around 90% were seen once, and the ten largest hold around 3.9%. Sequenced sample: peripheral blood. The receptor source for this set is a woman aged 55-70 years with COVID-19, enrolled during active disease.

The chain uses TRBV3-1 (or the pseudogene TRBV3-2) and TRBJ2-3; a weak D match, TRBD2 (6 bases). V was trimmed by 4 bases and J by 1 base, leaving 9 bases between them. Germline loops: CDR1 LGHDT, CDR2 YNNKEL (reference sequence). The CDR3 is 14 amino acids. Written as DNA, the CDR3 is TGTGCCAGCAGCCCCTCGGGGGGCACAGATACGCAGTATTTT. This encodes CASSPSGGTDTQYF.

The chain has TRBV28 and TRBJ1-4; D is possibly TRBD1 (5 bases). Germline V CDR1 and CDR2: MDHEN, SYDVKM. V was clipped by 0 bases and J by 2 bases, with 10 bases between them. CDR3 length: 16 amino acids. The CDR3 spells CASSLWGGATNEKLFF. In nucleotides, the CDR3 is TGTGCCAGCAGTTTATGGGGGGGTGCGACTAATGAAAAACTGTTTTTT. Together with reference TRBV28 and TRBJ1-4, the CDR3 gives the full variable domain: DVKVTQSSRYLVKRTGEKVFLECVQDMDHENMFWYRQDPGLGLRLIYFSYDVKMKEKGDIPEGYSVSREKKERFSLILESASTNQTSMYLCASSLWGGATNEKLFFGSGTQLSVL.

The V and J genes are TRBV28 and TRBJ2-1, with 7 bases matching TRBD1. The CDR3 spans 15 residues. Looked up from germline, CDR1 is MDHEN and CDR2 is SYDVKM. V was pared by 6 bases and J by 0 bases, with 5 bases of the junction left unmatched. CDR3: CASRMTGSSYNEQFF. The CDR3 nucleotides are TGTGCCAGCAGAATGACAGGGAGCTCCTACAATGAGCAGTTCTTC.

The chain carries TRBV7-9 and TRBJ2-2, with a tentative D call TRBD1 (5 bases). V was trimmed by 1 base and J by 5 bases, leaving 11 bases between them. Germline CDR1 reads SEHNR; CDR2 reads FQNEAQ (reference sequence). The CDR3 contains 15 residues. CDR3 sequence reads: CASSLDRPMTGELFF. The CDR3, as DNA: TGTGCCAGCAGCTTAGACAGGCCTATGACCGGGGAGCTGTTTTTT.

CDR3 sequence: CASSEPGGGSTNEKLFF. In nucleotides, the CDR3 is TGTGCCAGCAGTGAACCCGGGGGGGGGTCAACTAATGAAAAACTGTTTTTT. The chain recombines TRBV2 with TRBJ1-4; tentatively, D is TRBD1 (5 bases). The germline CDR1 and CDR2 sequences are SNHLY and FYNNEI. Trimming shortened V by 2 bases and J by 0 bases, and 13 bases separated the two germline ends. CDR3 size: 17 residues.

The sample holds one count of this clone. The chain uses TRBV27 and TRBJ1-6; 9 positions match TRBD1. Per germline, CDR1 MNHEY and CDR2 SMNVEV (reference sequence). V shed 5 bases, J shed 6 bases, and the junction held 5 bases outside the gene matches. The CDR3 sequence is 15 residues long. CDR3 protein: CASSGDRAANSPLHF. DNA of the CDR3: TGTGCCAGCAGTGGGGACAGGGCGGCTAATTCACCCCTCCACTTT.

This chain joins TRBV6-5 and TRBJ2-2, with TRBD1 identical over 8 bases. Germline V gene sequence: CDR1 MNHEY, CDR2 SVGAGI. The length of the CDR3 is 16 residues. The trim removed 0 bases at V and 4 bases at J, leaving 4 bases unmatched. The CDR3 reads CASSYSRTGPTGELFF. CDR3 coding DNA: TGTGCCAGCAGTTACTCCCGGACAGGGCCCACCGGGGAGCTGTTTTTT.

The V and J genes are TRBV13 and TRBJ2-1, with TRBD2 matching 14 bases. The CDR3 is 16 amino acids. Germline values: CDR1 PRHDT, CDR2 FYEKMQ (reference sequence). V lost 3 bases, J lost 7 bases, and 5 bases stayed unmatched. In nucleotides, the CDR3 is TGTGCCAGCAGCTTCCGGACTAGCGGGGGGATTAATGAGCAGTTCTTC. It yields the protein CASSFRTSGGINEQFF. The full variable domain, in which reference TRBV13 and TRBJ2-1 provide the parts outside the CDR3, is AAGVIQSPRHLIKEKRETATLKCYPIPRHDTVYWYQQGPGQDPQFLISFYEKMQSDKGSIPDRFSAQQFSDYHSELNMSSLELGDSALYFCASSFRTSGGINEQFFGPGTRLTVL.

The rearrangement uses TRBV19 and TRBJ1-6, with unresolved D. From germline, CDR1 is LNHDA and CDR2 SQIVND (reference sequence). The CDR3 is 12 residues long. Trimming removed 5 bases at V and 7 bases at J, with 6 bases between. The DNA of the CDR3 is TGTGCCAGTAGTCTCAGAAATTCACCCCTCCACTTT. Its translation is CASSLRNSPLHF.

This clone was counted once. The rearrangement joins TRBV9 to TRBJ1-6; 8 nucleotides match TRBD1. V trimming: 4 bases; J trimming: 10 bases; junction bases outside the gene matches: 7. CDR3 length: 14 amino acids. Germline CDR1 reads SGDLS; CDR2 reads YYNGEE. CDR3 region: CASSLGTGQSPLHF. CDR3 bases: TGTGCCAGCAGCCTCGGGACAGGCCAATCACCCCTCCACTTT.

The rearrangement joins TRBV3-1 (or the pseudogene TRBV3-2) to TRBJ2-1; TRBD2 agrees at 11 bases. The V gene's germline CDR1 is LGHDT and CDR2 YNNKEL (reference sequence). The CDR3 covers 16 residues. Trimming cost V 4 bases and J 2 bases; bases outside gene matches: 4. CDR3 loop: CASSLRLAGTYNEQFF. The CDR3 region has the DNA TGTGCCAGCAGCCTGAGACTAGCGGGGACCTACAATGAGCAGTTCTTC.

This clone has just one count. V and J are TRBV28 and TRBJ2-4; D is unclear. There are 14 residues in the CDR3. V gave up 5 bases and J gave up 6 bases, with 14 bases separating them. Germline CDR1 reads MDHEN; CDR2 reads SYDVKM. DNA for the CDR3: TGTGCCAGCAGTCCAGCCCGAAGAGGAAACATTCAGTACTTC. It encodes CASSPARRGNIQYF.

The rearrangement uses TRBV6-5 and TRBJ2-7; 9 nucleotides line up with TRBD2. Unmatched junction bases numbered 5, after V lost 3 bases and J lost 2 bases. CDR1 and CDR2 (germline): MNHEY, SVGAGI. The CDR3 has 15 residues. The CDR3 here is CASSYMAGGTYEQYF. The CDR3 bases are TGTGCCAGCAGTTATATGGCGGGGGGGACCTACGAGCAGTACTTC.

The CDR3 DNA reads as TGTGCCAGCAGCGTAGGTTCAGGGGAATCCTACGAGCAGTACTTC. Translation gives CASSVGSGESYEQYF. The chain employs TRBV9 and TRBJ2-7; D is perhaps TRBD1 (6 bases). The V end lost 0 bases, the J end lost 1 base, and 11 bases lay between the germline ends. CDR1 is SGDLS and CDR2 is YYNGEE in the germline V gene. The CDR3 is made up of 15 amino acids.

The genes are TRBV7-9 and TRBJ1-4; D not certain. The CDR3 covers 12 residues. With 4 bases removed from V and 4 bases from J, the gap between germline ends came to 4 bases. CDR1 is SEHNR, CDR2 FQNEAQ, per germline (reference sequence). Written as DNA, the CDR3 is TGTGCCAGCAGCTCCTTTAATGAAAAACTGTTTTTT. Amino acids: CASSSFNEKLFF.

CDR3 sequence: CASSHSGWGGNNEQFF. The CDR3 DNA reads TGTGCCAGCAGCCACAGTGGTTGGGGGGGGAACAATGAGCAGTTCTTC. V gene TRBV7-8 combines with J gene TRBJ2-1, with 7 bases matching TRBD2. The V segment lost 5 bases and the J segment 5 bases; nucleotides outside the gene matches: 12. Germline lookup yields CDR1 SGHVS and CDR2 FQNEAQ. The CDR3 sequence is 16 residues long.

The genes are TRBV3-1 (or the pseudogene TRBV3-2) and TRBJ1-6; no clear D. This CDR3 is built from 13 residues. V lost 2 bases and J lost 8, with 7 bases in between. Germline lookup yields CDR1 LGHDT and CDR2 YNNKEL (reference sequence). CDR3 in amino acids: CASSQSTDSPLHF. CDR3 nucleotides: TGTGCCAGCAGCCAATCGACTGATTCACCCCTCCACTTT.

The chain employs TRBV2 and TRBJ1-2; D call uncertain. Trimming took off 10 bases at V and 2 bases at J, with 17 bases between the two ends. This CDR3 contains 14 residues. Germline-derived CDR1 and CDR2 are SNHLY and FYNNEI. The CDR3 DNA sequence: TGTGCCACCCGCCCCGCTTCGGGGAACTATGGCTACACCTTC. Translating it yields CATRPASGNYGYTF.

This rearrangement joins TRBV5-1 to TRBJ1-1, with a weak D call TRBD1 (5 bases). The CDR3 length is 14 residues. The germline gives CDR1 SGHRS, CDR2 YFSETQ. V lost 3 bases to trimming and J lost 4 bases, with 13 bases between them. For the CDR3, the DNA is TGCGCCAGCAGCTCATTAACAGGTGGCACTGAAGCTTTCTTT. It yields the protein CASSSLTGGTEAFF.

CDR3 in DNA: TGTGCCAGCAGCGCTACAGGTCCTTACGAAAAACTGTTTTTT. It is translated as CASSATGPYEKLFF. The rearrangement links TRBV3-1 (or the pseudogene TRBV3-2) to TRBJ1-4; TRBD1 is a possible D gene (5 bases). V lost 5 bases, J lost 8 bases, and 15 bases lay in between. The CDR3 is 14 residues long. CDR1 and CDR2 (germline): LGHDT, YNNKEL (reference sequence).